A single sample gave rise to the 26 T cell receptor beta chains below, sequenced in a study of blood T cell repertoires in COVID-19. The repertoire was sequenced with immunoSEQ multiplex PCR; TCRdb's copy has only in-frame clones and lacks some. The sample yields hundreds of thousands of clones, approximately 86% seen once. Sequencing used peripheral blood. Receptors originate from a woman aged 25 to 39 who had recovered from COVID-19.

The V call is TRBV3-1 (or the pseudogene TRBV3-2), the J call TRBJ2-1; D gene uncertain. The CDR3 covers 14 residues. The V gene lost 0 bases and the J gene lost 5 bases, with 8 bases spanning the gap. Germline V lookup: CDR1 LGHDT, CDR2 YNNKEL (reference sequence). CDR3 bases: TGTGCCAGCAGCCAAGAGCCCGGAGACAATGAGCAGTTCTTC. It codes for CASSQEPGDNEQFF.

The V gene is TRBV28, the J gene TRBJ2-5; the match to TRBD2 covers 9 bases. This CDR3 contains 14 residues. Germline V gene sequence: CDR1 MDHEN, CDR2 SYDVKM. Trimming removed 5 bases from V and 2 bases from J; junction bases left unmatched: 3. The CDR3 here is CASSLTSGQETQYF. The CDR3 nucleotides are TGTGCCAGCAGTCTGACTAGCGGACAAGAGACCCAGTACTTC.

V gene TRBV2 combines with J gene TRBJ2-1, with D maybe TRBD2 (7 bases). CDR1 SNHLY and CDR2 FYNNEI come from the germline V gene. V shed 4 bases and J shed 7 bases, with 14 bases lying between them. The CDR3 is 14 amino acids. CDR3: CASSVEGGLNEQFF. The CDR3 nucleotides are TGTGCCAGCAGTGTTGAGGGGGGGCTAAATGAGCAGTTCTTC.

This clone was seen a single time. This chain uses TRBV2 with TRBJ2-3, with a possible D match to TRBD1 (6 bases). This CDR3 region has 12 residues. From germline, CDR1 is SNHLY and CDR2 FYNNEI. With 5 bases removed from V and 3 bases from J, the gap between germline ends came to 6 bases. The CDR3 reads CASSQGTDTQYF. Written as DNA, the CDR3 is TGTGCCAGCAGTCAGGGGACAGATACGCAGTATTTT.

The V gene is TRBV21-1, the J gene TRBJ2-2; the table's D call of TRBD1 was not tested on the DNA. TRBV21-1 is labeled a pseudogene. This CDR3 has 20 amino acids. CDR3 protein: CASSKVRSPHTQGAHGELFF. The CDR3 DNA is TGTGCCAGCAGCAAAGTAAGAAGCCCACACACCCAGGGGGCCCACGGGGAGCTGTTTTTT.

The chain links TRBV7-3 to TRBJ2-1; the match to TRBD2 covers 9 bases. J gave up 3 bases and V 1 base, and 7 bases lay outside the gene matches. This CDR3 comprises 17 residues. CDR1 SGHTA and CDR2 FQGTGA come from the germline V gene. The CDR3 spells CASSLNGLAGFYNEQFF. CDR3 DNA: TGTGCCAGCAGCTTAAATGGGCTAGCGGGATTCTACAATGAGCAGTTCTTC. Using reference TRBV7-3 and TRBJ2-1 for the parts outside the CDR3, the full variable domain is GAGVSQTPSNKVTEKGKYVELRCDPISGHTALYWYRQSLGQGPEFLIYFQGTGAADDSGLPNDRFFAVRPEGSVSTLKIQRTERGDSAVYLCASSLNGLAGFYNEQFFGPGTRLTVL.

The gene calls are TRBV28 and TRBJ2-1; D unclear. Germline-derived CDR1 and CDR2 are MDHEN and SYDVKM. The CDR3 loop spans 17 amino acids. The ends were cut back, 7 bases at V and 0 bases at J, with 19 bases in the middle. CDR3 protein: CASIDLPTTSSYNEQFF. Here the CDR3 DNA reads TGTGCCAGCATAGACTTACCTACGACCAGCTCCTACAATGAGCAGTTCTTC.

The rearrangement joins TRBV9 to TRBJ2-6, with TRBD1 identical over 7 bases. Trimming at V came to 3 bases and at J to 0 bases, leaving 6 bases not matched to a gene. From germline, CDR1 is SGDLS and CDR2 YYNGEE. The CDR3 loop spans 17 amino acids. Here the CDR3 DNA reads TGTGCCAGCAGCGCGTGGACAGGCCGCTCTGGGGCCAACGTCCTGACTTTC. The encoded protein is CASSAWTGRSGANVLTF.

The chain recombines TRBV27 with TRBJ2-1; TRBD2 matches 7 bases. J was trimmed by 2 bases and V by 5 bases; bases with no gene match: 9. CDR3 length: 16 amino acids. The germline gives CDR1 MNHEY, CDR2 SMNVEV (reference sequence). CDR3 DNA sequence: TGTGCCAGCAGTCCTACTAGCGCAACTACCTACAATGAGCAGTTCTTC. Its translation: CASSPTSATTYNEQFF.

The CDR3 DNA follows: TGTGCCACAGCCGGGGGGAACGAAGCTTTCTTT. Encoded protein: CATAGGNEAFF. V usage is TRBV19 and J usage is TRBJ1-1; D might be TRBD1 (5 bases). V was pared by 10 bases and J by 8 bases, with 14 bases between. CDR3 length: 11 residues. In germline, CDR1 is LNHDA, CDR2 SQIVND (reference sequence).

This clone was seen only a few times. The chain is built from TRBV2 and TRBJ1-4; D may be TRBD1 (6 bases). CDR1 is SNHLY and CDR2 is FYNNEI in the germline V gene. The CDR3 is 14 residues long. With 8 bases removed from V and 9 bases from J, the gap between germline ends came to 19 bases. The CDR3 coding sequence is TGTGCCAGCGGCCCAGGGGAATTAGGGAAAAAACTGTTTTTT. Its protein is CASGPGELGKKLFF. Full variable domain (outside the CDR3, taken from reference TRBV2 and TRBJ1-4): EPEVTQTPSHQVTQMGQEVILRCVPISNHLYFYWYRQILGQKVEFLVSFYNNEISEKSEIFDDQFSVERPDGSNFTLKIRSTKLEDSAMYFCASGPGELGKKLFFGSGTQLSVL.

The rearrangement links TRBV6-5 to TRBJ2-2, with D possibly matching TRBD1 (6 bases). The CDR3 runs 13 residues. Per germline, CDR1 MNHEY and CDR2 SVGAGI. Trimming took 7 bases from V and 1 from J, leaving 7 bases between them. The chain's CDR3 is CASMTGNTGELFF. CDR3 DNA: TGTGCCAGCATGACAGGGAACACCGGGGAGCTGTTTTTT.

The chain carries TRBV28 and TRBJ1-3; D might be TRBD1 (5 bases). CDR3 length: 16 amino acids. Germline V gene lookup returns CDR1 MDHEN and CDR2 SYDVKM. V lost 6 bases and J 0 bases, leaving 15 bases between the germline ends. The CDR3 DNA sequence: TGTGCCAGCAGAGTACTCGGACAAGCCTCTGGAAACACCATATATTTT. Translating gives CASRVLGQASGNTIYF. Supplemented by reference TRBV28 and TRBJ1-3, the full variable domain reads DVKVTQSSRYLVKRTGEKVFLECVQDMDHENMFWYRQDPGLGLRLIYFSYDVKMKEKGDIPEGYSVSREKKERFSLILESASTNQTSMYLCASRVLGQASGNTIYFGEGSWLTVV.

The V gene is TRBV27, the J gene TRBJ1-2; the D is unclear. Germline V gene data show CDR1 as MNHEY and CDR2 as SMNVEV (reference sequence). V gave up 5 bases and J gave up 6 bases, with 16 bases separating them. The CDR3 runs to 14 residues. CDR3 in amino acids: CASSLYPPSNGYTF. CDR3 nucleotides: TGTGCCAGCAGTCTCTACCCCCCAAGCAATGGCTACACCTTC.

This sequence joins TRBV7-9 and TRBJ1-1; 8 positions agree with TRBD1. This CDR3 region has 15 residues. With V trimmed by 5 bases and J by 0 bases, 5 bases remained unmatched. Germline V gene lookup returns CDR1 SEHNR and CDR2 FQNEAQ (reference sequence). CDR3 in amino acids: CASSTEGQVNTEAFF. The DNA of the CDR3 is TGTGCCAGCAGCACAGAGGGACAGGTGAACACTGAAGCTTTCTTT.

Comment on this clone: Relative to the germline gene, one junction end is altered; a read error may explain this. The chain joins TRBV2 to TRBJ2-7; D uncertain. The CDR3 has 10 amino acids. CDR1 SNHLY and CDR2 FYNNEI come from the germline V gene. In DNA form, the CDR3 reads TGTGCCAGCAGTGAAGCGCGGTTGAGCTTC. Translated, it gives CASSEARLSF.

This rearrangement joins TRBV6-1 to TRBJ2-1; the match to TRBD2 covers 9 bases. This CDR3 contains 17 residues. The germline V gene has CDR1 MNHNS and CDR2 SASEGT. V shed 3 bases, J shed 0 bases, and the junction held 6 bases outside the gene matches. The CDR3 region is CASSDLAGSSSYNEQFF. CDR3 DNA: TGTGCCAGCAGTGATCTAGCGGGGTCTAGCTCCTACAATGAGCAGTTCTTC.

The rearrangement joins TRBV2 to TRBJ1-1; 8 nucleotides line up with TRBD1. Germline loops: CDR1 SNHLY, CDR2 FYNNEI. The junction had 13 bases not matched to a gene; V was cut back by 7 bases and J by 0 bases. CDR3 length equals 17 residues. The DNA of the CDR3 is TGTGCCAGCAACCCACAGGGGGTGGCTTTTATGAACACTGAAGCTTTCTTT. Amino acid sequence: CASNPQGVAFMNTEAFF.

The chain is built from TRBV5-1 and TRBJ2-1; TRBD1 agrees at 11 bases. The germline CDR1 and CDR2 sequences are SGHRS and YFSETQ. This CDR3 is 14 amino acids long. Trimming removed 6 bases from V and 2 bases from J; junction bases left unmatched: 1. The DNA of the CDR3 is TGCGCCAGCAAGGGACAGGGGGCCTACAATGAGCAGTTCTTC. Translating gives CASKGQGAYNEQFF.

This chain joins TRBV27 and TRBJ1-2, with 7 bases matching TRBD1. With 5 bases clipped from V and 6 bases from J, the junction kept 3 bases outside the gene matches. This CDR3 has 12 residues. The V gene's germline CDR1 is MNHEY and CDR2 SMNVEV (reference sequence). The CDR3 protein is CASSGDSHGYTF. The CDR3 DNA is TGTGCCAGCAGTGGGGACAGTCATGGCTACACCTTC.

This chain joins TRBV19 and TRBJ1-5; tentatively, D is TRBD1 (5 bases). Per the germline V gene, CDR1 is LNHDA and CDR2 is SQIVND (reference sequence). This CDR3 region has 13 residues. The V and J ends lost 10 bases and 6 bases respectively, with 16 bases between them. CDR3 protein: CATGDGGGQPQHF. The CDR3 DNA is TGTGCCACAGGAGACGGGGGAGGTCAGCCCCAGCATTTT. The complete variable domain, with remaining parts taken from reference TRBV19 and TRBJ1-5, reads DGGITQSPKYLFRKEGQNVTLSCEQNLNHDAMYWYRQDPGQGLRLIYYSQIVNDFQKGDIAEGYSVSREKKESFPLTVTSAQKNPTAFYLCATGDGGGQPQHFGDGTRLSIL.

This chain joins TRBV4-1 and TRBJ2-1; TRBD2 aligns across 7 bases. The CDR3 contains 17 residues. V dropped 1 base and J dropped 0; count of bases not matched to a gene: 6. The germline V gene has CDR1 MGHRA and CDR2 YSYEKL. CDR3 loop: CASSQAGGGDSYNEQFF. The CDR3 DNA sequence: TGCGCCAGCAGCCAAGCGGGTGGGGGGGACTCCTACAATGAGCAGTTCTTC.

This clone appeared a few times. The genes are TRBV5-6 and TRBJ2-6; possibly TRBD1 for D (6 bases). The germline V gene encodes CDR1 SGHDT and CDR2 YYEEEE. This CDR3 comprises 17 residues. V shed 3 bases and J shed 2 bases, with 15 bases lying between them. DNA of the CDR3: TGTGCCAGCAGCTCACAGGGCATTACTACTGGGGCCAACGTCCTGACTTTC. Amino acid sequence: CASSSQGITTGANVLTF.

The chain combines TRBV5-6 with TRBJ2-7; D might be TRBD1 or TRBD2, each matching 5 bases. Trimming cost V 4 bases and J 3 bases, with 17 bases left between them. From germline, CDR1 is SGHDT and CDR2 YYEEEE. The CDR3 contains 15 residues. CDR3 coding DNA: TGTGCCAGCAGCCTGGGGGAGAGGAACCTCTACGAGCAGTACTTC. Translation: CASSLGERNLYEQYF.

The chain joins TRBV7-2 to TRBJ1-2; 10 positions match TRBD1. Germline CDR1 SGHTA, CDR2 FQGNSA. Unmatched junction bases numbered 6, after V lost 2 bases and J lost 6 bases. CDR3 size: 15 residues. The CDR3 protein is CASSLRTGGRDGYTF. CDR3 bases: TGTGCCAGCAGCTTAAGGACAGGGGGTCGCGATGGCTACACCTTC.

This chain joins TRBV3-1 (or the pseudogene TRBV3-2) and TRBJ2-5; TRBD2 might be the D (6 bases). This CDR3 comprises 15 residues. Trimming left V 4 bases short and J 5 bases short, with 17 bases between. Germline CDR1 reads LGHDT; CDR2 reads YNNKEL (reference sequence). Here the CDR3 DNA reads TGTGCCAGCAGCCCGGGGTCTCCTGGGGGGGAGACCCAGTACTTC. Its translation is CASSPGSPGGETQYF.